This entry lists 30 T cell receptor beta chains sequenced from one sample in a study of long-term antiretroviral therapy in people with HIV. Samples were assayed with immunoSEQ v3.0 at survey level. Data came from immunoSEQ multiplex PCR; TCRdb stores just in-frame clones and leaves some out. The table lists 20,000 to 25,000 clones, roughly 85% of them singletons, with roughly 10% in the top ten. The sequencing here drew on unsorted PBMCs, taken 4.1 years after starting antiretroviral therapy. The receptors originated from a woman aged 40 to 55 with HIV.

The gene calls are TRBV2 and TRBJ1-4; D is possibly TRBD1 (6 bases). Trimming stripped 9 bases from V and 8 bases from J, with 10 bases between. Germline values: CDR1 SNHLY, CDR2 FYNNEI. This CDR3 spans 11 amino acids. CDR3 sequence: CARRGEEKLFF. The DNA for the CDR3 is TGTGCCAGGAGGGGGGAGGAAAAACTGTTTTTT.

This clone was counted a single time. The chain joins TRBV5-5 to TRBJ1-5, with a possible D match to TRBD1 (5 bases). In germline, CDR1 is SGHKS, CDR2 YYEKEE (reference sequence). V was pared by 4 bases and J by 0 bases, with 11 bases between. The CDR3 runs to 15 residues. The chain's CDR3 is CASSLDSYSNQPQHF. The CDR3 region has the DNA TGTGCCAGCAGCCTCGACAGTTATAGCAATCAGCCCCAGCATTTT.

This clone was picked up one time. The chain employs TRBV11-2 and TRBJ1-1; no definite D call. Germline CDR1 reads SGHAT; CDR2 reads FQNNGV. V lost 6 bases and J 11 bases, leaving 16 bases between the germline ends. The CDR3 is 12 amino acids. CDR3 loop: CASSPLSGEAFF. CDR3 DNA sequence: TGTGCCAGCAGTCCTCTTTCCGGCGAGGCTTTCTTT.

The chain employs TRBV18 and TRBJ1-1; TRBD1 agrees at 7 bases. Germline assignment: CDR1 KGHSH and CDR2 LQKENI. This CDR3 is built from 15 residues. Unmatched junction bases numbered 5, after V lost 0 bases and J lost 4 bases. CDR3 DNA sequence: TGTGCCAGCTCACCACCTTCCAGGGGGTCCACTGAAGCTTTCTTT. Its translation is CASSPPSRGSTEAFF.

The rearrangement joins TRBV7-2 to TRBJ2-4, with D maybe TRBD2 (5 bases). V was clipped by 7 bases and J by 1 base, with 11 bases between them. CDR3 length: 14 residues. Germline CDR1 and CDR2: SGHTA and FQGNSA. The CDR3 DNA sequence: TGTGCCAGCAACGAGGGTTCGGCCAAAAACATTCAGTACTTC. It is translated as CASNEGSAKNIQYF. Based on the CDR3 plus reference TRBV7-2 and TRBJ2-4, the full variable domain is GAGVSQSPSNKVTEKGKDVELRCDPISGHTALYWYRQSLGQGLEFLIYFQGNSAPDKSGLPSDRFSAERTGGSVSTLTIQRTQQEDSAVYLCASNEGSAKNIQYFGAGTRLSVL.

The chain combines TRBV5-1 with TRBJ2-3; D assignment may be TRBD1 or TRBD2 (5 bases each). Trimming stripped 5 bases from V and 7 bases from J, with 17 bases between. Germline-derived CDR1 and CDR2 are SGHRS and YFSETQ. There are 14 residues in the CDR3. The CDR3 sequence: CASSSTGTYNTQYF. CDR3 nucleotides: TGCGCCAGCAGTTCGACCGGGACCTACAATACGCAGTATTTT.

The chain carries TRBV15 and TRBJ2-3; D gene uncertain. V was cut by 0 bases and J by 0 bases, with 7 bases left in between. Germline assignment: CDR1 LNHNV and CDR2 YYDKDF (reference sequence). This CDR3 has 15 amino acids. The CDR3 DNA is TGTGCCACCAGCAGAGAGAGGACGAGCACAGATACGCAGTATTTT. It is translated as CATSRERTSTDTQYF.

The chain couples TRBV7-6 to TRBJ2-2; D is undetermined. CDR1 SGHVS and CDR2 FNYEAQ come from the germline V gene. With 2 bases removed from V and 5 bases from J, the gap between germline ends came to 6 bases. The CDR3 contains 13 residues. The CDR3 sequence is CASSLSGTGELFF. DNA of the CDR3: TGTGCCAGCAGCTTATCAGGAACCGGGGAGCTGTTTTTT.

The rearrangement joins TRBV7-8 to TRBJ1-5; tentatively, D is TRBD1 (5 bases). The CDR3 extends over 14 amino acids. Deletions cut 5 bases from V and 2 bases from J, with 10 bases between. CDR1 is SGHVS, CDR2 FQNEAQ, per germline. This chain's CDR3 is CASSREQGNQPQHF. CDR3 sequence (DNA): TGTGCCAGCAGCAGGGAACAGGGCAATCAGCCCCAGCATTTT.

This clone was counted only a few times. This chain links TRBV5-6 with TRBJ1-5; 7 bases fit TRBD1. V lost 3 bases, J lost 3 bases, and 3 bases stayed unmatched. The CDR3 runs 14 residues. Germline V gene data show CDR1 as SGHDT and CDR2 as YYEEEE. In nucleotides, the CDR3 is TGTGCCAGCAGCTCGGGACAGATCAATCAGCCCCAGCATTTT. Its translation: CASSSGQINQPQHF.

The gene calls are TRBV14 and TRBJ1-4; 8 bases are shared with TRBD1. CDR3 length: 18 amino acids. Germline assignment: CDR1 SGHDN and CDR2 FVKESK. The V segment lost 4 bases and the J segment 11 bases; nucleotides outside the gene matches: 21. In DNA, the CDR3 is TGTGCCAGCAGCCCCTGGACAGGGATCGCGGGGCCCCTCGGGAAACTGTTTTTT. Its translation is CASSPWTGIAGPLGKLFF.

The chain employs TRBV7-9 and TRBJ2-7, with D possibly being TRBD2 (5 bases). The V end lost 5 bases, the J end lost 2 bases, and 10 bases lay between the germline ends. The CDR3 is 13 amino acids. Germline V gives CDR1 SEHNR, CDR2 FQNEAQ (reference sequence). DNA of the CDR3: TGTGCCAGCAGCGCGTCCGGGGCCTACGAGCAGTACTTC. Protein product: CASSASGAYEQYF.

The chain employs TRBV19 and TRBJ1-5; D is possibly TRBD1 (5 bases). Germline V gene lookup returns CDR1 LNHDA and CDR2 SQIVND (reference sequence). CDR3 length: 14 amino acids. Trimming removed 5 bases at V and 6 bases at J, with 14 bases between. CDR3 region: CASSFQGRIQPQHF. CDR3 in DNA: TGTGCCAGTAGTTTCCAGGGAAGGATTCAGCCCCAGCATTTT.

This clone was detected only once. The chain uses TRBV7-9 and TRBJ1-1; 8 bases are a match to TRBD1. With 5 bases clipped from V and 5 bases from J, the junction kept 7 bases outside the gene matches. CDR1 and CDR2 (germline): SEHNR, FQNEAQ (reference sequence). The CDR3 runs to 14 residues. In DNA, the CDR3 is TGTGCCAGCAGCGAACAGGGGGGCGATACTGAAGCTTTCTTT. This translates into CASSEQGGDTEAFF.

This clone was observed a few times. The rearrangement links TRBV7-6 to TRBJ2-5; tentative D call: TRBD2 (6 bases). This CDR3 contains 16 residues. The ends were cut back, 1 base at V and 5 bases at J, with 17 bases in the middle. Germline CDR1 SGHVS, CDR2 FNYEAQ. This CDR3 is CASSLGSLATGETQYF. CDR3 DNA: TGTGCCAGCAGCTTAGGGTCGCTAGCGACGGGGGAGACCCAGTACTTC.

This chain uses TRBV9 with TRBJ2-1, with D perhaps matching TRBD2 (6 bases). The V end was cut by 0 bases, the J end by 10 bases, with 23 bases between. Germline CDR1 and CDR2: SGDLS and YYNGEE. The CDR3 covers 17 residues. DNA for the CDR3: TGTGCCAGCAGCGTAGGGTTTGAACTAGCTATCCCCGGGGAGCAGTTCTTC. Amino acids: CASSVGFELAIPGEQFF.

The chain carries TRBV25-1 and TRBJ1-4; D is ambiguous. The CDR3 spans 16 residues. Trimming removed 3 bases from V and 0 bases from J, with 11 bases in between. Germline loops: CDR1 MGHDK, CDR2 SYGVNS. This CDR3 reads CASSDAQVATNEKLFF. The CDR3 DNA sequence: TGTGCCAGCAGTGACGCCCAGGTTGCAACTAATGAAAAACTGTTTTTT.

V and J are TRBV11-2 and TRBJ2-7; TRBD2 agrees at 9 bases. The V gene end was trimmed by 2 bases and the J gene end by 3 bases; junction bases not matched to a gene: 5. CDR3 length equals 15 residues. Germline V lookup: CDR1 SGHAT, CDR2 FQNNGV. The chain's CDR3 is CASSLIVSGGYEQYF. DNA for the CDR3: TGTGCCAGCAGCTTAATTGTTAGCGGGGGCTACGAGCAGTACTTC.

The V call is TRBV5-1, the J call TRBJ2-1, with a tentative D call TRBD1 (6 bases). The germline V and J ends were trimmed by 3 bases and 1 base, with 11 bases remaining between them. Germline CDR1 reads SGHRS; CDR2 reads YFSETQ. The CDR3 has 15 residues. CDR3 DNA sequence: TGCGCCAGCAGCTCCTTGGACAGATCCTACAATGAGCAGTTCTTC. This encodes CASSSLDRSYNEQFF.

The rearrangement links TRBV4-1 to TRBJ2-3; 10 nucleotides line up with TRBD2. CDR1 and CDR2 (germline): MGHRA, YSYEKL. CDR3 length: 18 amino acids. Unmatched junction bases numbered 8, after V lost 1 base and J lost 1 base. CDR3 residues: CASSQAWTSGGGTDTQYF. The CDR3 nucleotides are TGCGCCAGCAGCCAAGCCTGGACTAGCGGAGGAGGCACAGATACGCAGTATTTT.

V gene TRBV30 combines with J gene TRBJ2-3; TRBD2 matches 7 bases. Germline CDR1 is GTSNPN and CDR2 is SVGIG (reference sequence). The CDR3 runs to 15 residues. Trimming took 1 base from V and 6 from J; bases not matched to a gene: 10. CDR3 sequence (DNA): TGTGCCTGGAGTGACCCGGGAGCGGGGCGGGATACGCAGTATTTT. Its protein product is CAWSDPGAGRDTQYF.

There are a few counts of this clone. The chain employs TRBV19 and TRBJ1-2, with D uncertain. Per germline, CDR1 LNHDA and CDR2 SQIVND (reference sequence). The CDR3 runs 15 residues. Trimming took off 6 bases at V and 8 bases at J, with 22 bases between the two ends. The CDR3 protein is CASRDPRIGGEGYTF. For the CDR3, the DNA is TGTGCCAGTAGGGACCCGCGTATCGGTGGGGAGGGCTACACCTTC.

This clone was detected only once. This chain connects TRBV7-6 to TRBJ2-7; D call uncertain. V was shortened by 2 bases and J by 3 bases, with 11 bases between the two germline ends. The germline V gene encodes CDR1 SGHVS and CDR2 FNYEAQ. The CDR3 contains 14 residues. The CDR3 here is CASSLTERHYEQYF. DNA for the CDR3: TGTGCCAGCAGCTTAACAGAGCGCCACTACGAGCAGTACTTC.

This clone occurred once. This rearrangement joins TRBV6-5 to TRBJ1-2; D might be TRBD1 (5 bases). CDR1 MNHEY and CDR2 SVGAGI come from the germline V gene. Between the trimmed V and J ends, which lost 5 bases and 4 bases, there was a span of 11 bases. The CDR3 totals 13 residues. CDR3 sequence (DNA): TGTGCCAGCAGTGGGGGACCCATCTATGGCTACACCTTC. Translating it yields CASSGGPIYGYTF.

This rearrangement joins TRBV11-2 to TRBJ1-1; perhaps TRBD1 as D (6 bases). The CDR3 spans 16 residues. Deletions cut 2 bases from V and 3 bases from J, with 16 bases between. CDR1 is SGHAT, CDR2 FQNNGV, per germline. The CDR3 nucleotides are TGTGCCAGCAGCTTAAGGACATTAGGGGGATACACTGAAGCTTTCTTT. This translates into CASSLRTLGGYTEAFF.

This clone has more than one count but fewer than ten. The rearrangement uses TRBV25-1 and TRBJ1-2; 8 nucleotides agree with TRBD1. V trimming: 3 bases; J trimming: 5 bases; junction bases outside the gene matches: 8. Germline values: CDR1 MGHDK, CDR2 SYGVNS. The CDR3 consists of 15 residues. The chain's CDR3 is CASSEATGGGYGYTF. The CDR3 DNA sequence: TGTGCCAGCAGTGAGGCAACAGGGGGGGGGTATGGCTACACCTTC.

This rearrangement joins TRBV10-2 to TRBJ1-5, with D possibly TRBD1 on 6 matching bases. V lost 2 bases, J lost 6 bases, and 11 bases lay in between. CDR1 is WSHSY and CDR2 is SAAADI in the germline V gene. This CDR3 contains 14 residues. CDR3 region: CASSERWDTQPQHF. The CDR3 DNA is TGCGCCAGCAGTGAGCGATGGGACACTCAGCCCCAGCATTTT.

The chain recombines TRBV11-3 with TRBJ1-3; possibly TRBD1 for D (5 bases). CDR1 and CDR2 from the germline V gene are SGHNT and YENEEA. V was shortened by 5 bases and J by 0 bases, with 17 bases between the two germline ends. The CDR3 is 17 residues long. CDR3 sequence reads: CASSIGREGHSGNTIYF. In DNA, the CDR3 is TGTGCCAGCAGCATTGGACGTGAGGGGCACTCTGGAAACACCATATATTTT. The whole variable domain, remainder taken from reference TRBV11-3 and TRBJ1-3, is EAGVVQSPRYKIIEKKQPVAFWCNPISGHNTLYWYLQNLGQGPELLIRYENEEAVDDSQLPKDRFSAERLKGVDSTLKIQPAELGDSAVYLCASSIGREGHSGNTIYFGEGSWLTVV.

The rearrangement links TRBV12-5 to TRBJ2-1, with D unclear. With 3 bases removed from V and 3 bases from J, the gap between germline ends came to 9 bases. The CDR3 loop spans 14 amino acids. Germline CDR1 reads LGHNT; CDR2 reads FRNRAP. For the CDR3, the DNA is TGTGCTAGTGGTTTATCATCCTTCTACAATGAGCAGTTCTTC. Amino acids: CASGLSSFYNEQFF.

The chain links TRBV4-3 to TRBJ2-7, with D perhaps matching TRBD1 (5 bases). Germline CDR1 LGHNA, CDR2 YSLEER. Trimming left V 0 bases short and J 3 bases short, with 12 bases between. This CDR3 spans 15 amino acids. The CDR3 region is CASSQDQGLGYEQYF. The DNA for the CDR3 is TGCGCCAGCAGCCAAGATCAGGGTCTTGGCTACGAGCAGTACTTC.